These T cell receptor beta chains were read from a single sample in a study of human versus mouse CDR3 diversity and MHC coevolution. Using immunoSEQ multiplex PCR, the repertoire was profiled, and TCRdb retains in-frame clones only, with some absent. The sample has about 83,000 clones, about 90% seen once. The sample was naive CD4+ T cells from blood. These receptors were collected from a person between 25 and 75 years old in good health. CDR3s include the opening cysteine and the closing phenylalanine or tryptophan. The D gene is left open where the match is weak. Expanded clones get a size class; other rows say once, few or many, or leave the size out.

j_gene	abundance	d_gene	v_gene	CDR3aa	CDR3nt
TRBJ2-2	-	-	TRBV5-1	CASSLDSANTGELFF	TGCGCCAGCAGCTTAGACAGCGCGAACACCGGGGAGCTGTTTTTT
TRBJ1-1	-	TRBD1	TRBV5-1	CASSLGTGGALTTEAFF	TGCGCCAGCAGCTTGGGGACAGGGGGCGCACTGACCACTGAAGCTTTCTTT
TRBJ2-1	-	TRBD1	TRBV19	CASTPGQGIFDEQFF	TGTGCCAGTACCCCAGGACAGGGAATATTCGATGAGCAGTTCTTC
TRBJ2-2	-	-	TRBV4-1	CASSPAAGELFF	TGCGCCAGCAGCCCAGCGGCCGGGGAGCTGTTTTTT
TRBJ2-7	-	TRBD1	TRBV29-1	CSVVGTGAYEQYF	TGCAGCGTTGTGGGAACAGGGGCGTACGAGCAGTACTTC
TRBJ2-3	-	TRBD1	TRBV7-9	CASSPSTWDRVLDTQYF	TGTGCCAGCAGCCCCTCCACGTGGGACAGGGTCCTGGATACGCAGTATTTT
TRBJ2-7	-	TRBD1	TRBV5-6	CASSVGQSYEQYF	TGTGCCAGCAGCGTGGGACAGTCCTACGAGCAGTACTTC
TRBJ2-7	-	TRBD1	TRBV5-1	CASSDGQGLDYVIEQYF	TGCGCCAGCAGCGATGGACAGGGGTTAGACTACGTGATCGAGCAGTACTTC
TRBJ2-5	-	TRBD2	TRBV10-2	CASSEGWLGTSLQETQYF	TGCGCCAGCAGTGAAGGCTGGTTGGGGACTAGCCTTCAAGAGACCCAGTACTTC
TRBJ2-1	-	TRBD2	TRBV7-8	CASKLGAGGNEQFF	TGTGCCAGCAAACTTGGGGCGGGGGGTAATGAGCAGTTCTTC
TRBJ1-4	-	-	TRBV6-5	CASSPDEKLFF	TGTGCCAGCAGTCCCGATGAAAAACTGTTTTTT
TRBJ2-7	-	TRBD1	TRBV19	CASSMRGSGQGSYEQYF	TGTGCCAGTAGTATGAGAGGTTCCGGACAGGGCTCCTACGAGCAGTACTTC
TRBJ1-3	few	-	TRBV28	CASSLWAGEGSGNTIYF	TGTGCCAGCAGTTTATGGGCAGGGGAAGGCTCTGGAAACACCATATATTTT
TRBJ2-2	-	-	TRBV25-1	CASSDLGEGTGELFF	TGTGCCAGCAGTGATTTAGGAGAAGGCACCGGGGAGCTGTTTTTT
TRBJ2-3	once	-	TRBV28	CASSNLGGTDTQYF	TGTGCCAGCAGTAACCTAGGAGGAACAGATACGCAGTATTTT
TRBJ1-2	-	TRBD1	TRBV29-1	CSVEGGADYGYTF	TGCAGCGTAGAAGGGGGCGCGGACTATGGCTACACCTTC
TRBJ2-7	-	TRBD1	TRBV11-2	CASSPTGRGPYEQYF	TGTGCCAGCAGCCCAACGGGCAGGGGGCCCTACGAGCAGTACTTC
TRBJ2-7	-	-	TRBV6-1	CASSEAPYYEQYF	TGTGCCAGCAGTGAAGCGCCCTACTACGAGCAGTACTTC
TRBJ1-1	-	TRBD1	TRBV6-1	CASSEQGVSEAFF	TGTGCCAGCAGTGAACAGGGGGTCTCTGAAGCTTTCTTT
TRBJ2-3	-	-	TRBV30	CAWRGAGTDTQYF	TGTGCCTGGAGGGGGGCCGGCACAGATACGCAGTATTTT
TRBJ1-1	-	-	TRBV5-1	CASSLANRAVNTEAFF	TGCGCCAGCAGCTTGGCCAACAGGGCCGTAAACACTGAAGCTTTCTTT
TRBJ2-7	-	-	TRBV5-1	CASSFEGGGGLYEQYF	TGCGCCAGCAGCTTTGAGGGCGGCGGAGGTCTCTACGAGCAGTACTTC
TRBJ2-7	once	-	TRBV11-2	CASSLVGFPTYEQYF	TGTGCCAGCAGCTTAGTTGGCTTTCCAACCTACGAGCAGTACTTC
TRBJ1-1	-	TRBD1	TRBV30	CAWMGQFNTEAFF	TGTGCCTGGATGGGACAGTTTAACACTGAAGCTTTCTTT
TRBJ2-7	few	TRBD1	TRBV19	CASSPEGQGMGEQYF	TGTGCCAGTAGTCCTGAGGGACAGGGTATGGGCGAGCAGTACTTC
TRBJ2-1	-	TRBD1	TRBV7-8	CASSKRRDRGDEQFF	TGTGCCAGCAGTAAACGCCGGGACAGGGGCGATGAGCAGTTCTTC
TRBJ1-5	-	-	TRBV27	CASSYLGLNQPQHF	TGTGCCAGCAGTTATTTGGGCCTCAATCAGCCCCAGCATTTT
TRBJ1-6	-	TRBD1	TRBV6-6	CASSYSGQHSPLHF	TGTGCCAGCAGTTACTCGGGACAGCATTCACCCCTCCACTTT
TRBJ1-3	-	-	TRBV29-1	CSVEGRGSGNTIYF	TGCAGCGTTGAGGGCAGGGGTTCTGGAAACACCATATATTTT
TRBJ1-2	once	-	TRBV2	CASSEAPGRNYGYTF	TGTGCCAGCAGTGAAGCTCCCGGCAGGAACTATGGCTACACCTTC
TRBJ2-3	-	-	TRBV2	CARGGGGPTDTQYF	TGTGCCAGGGGGGGCGGGGGCCCTACAGATACGCAGTATTTT
TRBJ2-2	-	TRBD2	TRBV27	CASSPRQGESLAGGPGTGELFF	TGTGCCAGCAGTCCCAGACAGGGAGAGAGCTTAGCGGGAGGGCCGGGAACCGGGGAGCTGTTTTTT
TRBJ1-2	-	-	TRBV10-3	CAISDAPTGNYGYTF	TGTGCCATCAGTGATGCACCGACGGGTAACTATGGCTACACCTTC
TRBJ2-1	-	-	TRBV19	CASSMRTGTYNEQFF	TGTGCCAGTAGTATGAGGACGGGAACCTACAATGAGCAGTTCTTC
TRBJ2-7	-	TRBD1	TRBV7-9	CASSLAGGQNEQYF	TGTGCCAGCAGCTTAGCAGGGGGCCAGAACGAGCAGTACTTC
TRBJ2-7	once	-	TRBV28	CASSLAGYEQYF	TGTGCCAGCAGTTTGGCGGGTTACGAGCAGTACTTC
TRBJ2-2	-	TRBD2	TRBV2	CASSGTSGGAGELFF	TGTGCCAGCAGTGGGACTAGCGGGGGGGCCGGGGAGCTGTTTTTT
TRBJ2-1	-	-	TRBV5-1	CASSLGLRNEQFF	TGCGCCAGCAGCTTGGGATTGAGGAATGAGCAGTTCTTC
TRBJ2-1	-	TRBD1	TRBV2	CASSQTGLYTGNEQFF	TGTGCCAGCAGTCAGACAGGGTTGTATACAGGGAATGAGCAGTTCTTC